This T cell receptor delta chain was identified during a study of Vδ1+ human thymocytes. Study-wide results and caveats: Thymic delta-chain repertoires held roughly 20% Vdelta2 sequences and few Vdelta3, despite high sort purity. Thymic TRG and TRD repertoires appeared highly polyclonal, with Gaussian CDR3 length distributions. The authors advised highly purified populations and single-cell validation.

Extracted RNA was reverse transcribed into cDNA. Multiplex PCR used pooled V-gene forward primers and a constant-region reverse primer to amplify CDR3s. TCRdb re-called clones from the multiplex PCR reads via CATT. The repertoire consists of some 55,000 delta-chain clones, with 15% to 20% occurring once and the leading ten covering 0.5%. The sorted cells were CD3+ Vdelta1+ Vdelta2- thymocytes from alphabeta-depleted thymus. On this clone itself: Antigen specificity is unknown.

This CDR3 spans 17 amino acids. The V gene's germline CDR1 is TSWWSYY and CDR2 QGS. V lost 9 bases, J lost 1 base, and 14 bases stayed unmatched. Sequences were obtained from Vdelta1+ gamma-delta thymocytes from the thymus. Subset here: FACS-sorted CD3+ TCRalphabeta- TCRVdelta1+ TCRVdelta2- thymocytes. The sequence was collected from a boy under two years old who had congenital heart surgery. J is TRDJ1 and V is TRDV1, with 10 bases lining up with TRDD3. The CDR3 reads CALPSELGDPTTDKLIF. DNA of the CDR3: TGTGCTCTGCCTTCTGAACTGGGGGATCCGACCACCGATAAACTCATCTTT.